This TCR beta chain was identified during a study of T cells after posttransplantation cyclophosphamide. Points from the study as a whole: Blood and skin or GI T cell repertoires showed limited TRB overlap. Donor CD8+ memory clones often dominated recipient blood repertoires at later times.

Measured with immunoSEQ multiplex PCR; TCRdb has only the in-frame clones, and not every one. The sample includes about 15,000 clones, roughly nine tenths of them seen just once. Remarks on this clone: Antigen: not known.

Busulfan-fludarabine conditioning, marrow transplant, and cyclophosphamide on days +3 and +4 were administered. V was pared by 5 bases and J by 0 bases, with 11 bases between. CDR1 is SEHNR and CDR2 is FQNEAQ in the germline V gene (reference sequence). This CDR3 spans 14 amino acids. Here the sequenced sample was CD4+ T cells sorted from blood, taken after allogeneic stem cell transplant with posttransplant cyclophosphamide. This chain uses TRBV7-9 with TRBJ2-7, with D maybe TRBD1 (5 bases). The receptor comes from a male patient between 55 and 70 years old who received an allogeneic stem cell transplant from a related donor and was CMV-positive. Some T cells may be supplied by the graft donor. The CDR3 loop is CASSPQGSSYEQYF. Here the CDR3 DNA reads TGTGCCAGCAGCCCCCAGGGCAGCTCCTACGAGCAGTACTTC.